Listed below are T cell receptor beta chains from one sample, sequenced in a study of beta chain features in type 1 diabetes. The table came from immunoSEQ multiplex PCR; TCRdb's copy has only in-frame clones and leaves some out. The data show approximately 730,000 clones, with under 15% seen just once and approximately 0.022% held by the top ten. Sequenced material: naive CD4+ T cells from blood. The receptors originated from a man between 18 and 35 years old with type 1 diabetes. Each CDR3 is given with its conserved first and last residue. A D gene is named only where the DNA matches it firmly. Some rows have no size entry. The others give once, few or many, or a class for an expanded clone.

D: -; V: TRBV6-6; size: -; length: 12; J: TRBJ2-5; CDR3: CASSYSRETQYF; DNA: TGTGCCAGCAGTTACTCGAGGGAGACCCAGTACTTC
D: -; V: TRBV20-1; size: few; length: 11; J: TRBJ1-1; CDR3: CSGRPNTEAFF; DNA: TGCAGTGGCAGGCCGAACACTGAAGCTTTCTTT
D: -; V: TRBV4-1; size: -; length: 14; J: TRBJ1-1; CDR3: CASSQAWTPTEAFF; DNA: TGCGCCAGCAGCCAAGCGTGGACACCCACTGAAGCTTTCTTT
D: -; V: TRBV28; size: -; length: 15; J: TRBJ1-5; CDR3: CASSPNEGIHQPQHF; DNA: TGTGCCAGCAGTCCGAATGAGGGGATTCATCAGCCCCAGCATTTT
D: -; V: TRBV7-8; size: -; length: 19; J: TRBJ2-7; CDR3: CASSLAGGAQAGPVYEQYF; DNA: TGTGCCAGCAGCTTAGCCGGAGGGGCGCAGGCGGGCCCCGTCTACGAGCAGTACTTC
D: TRBD1; V: TRBV30; size: -; length: 14; J: TRBJ1-1; CDR3: CAWDQTGVFTEAFF; DNA: TGTGCCTGGGACCAGACAGGGGTTTTTACTGAAGCTTTCTTT
D: -; V: TRBV9; size: -; length: 13; J: TRBJ1-1; CDR3: CASSVEVGTEAFF; DNA: TGTGCCAGCAGCGTAGAAGTCGGGACTGAAGCTTTCTTT
D: -; V: TRBV5-4; size: -; length: 12; J: TRBJ1-2; CDR3: CASSLGENGYTF; DNA: TGTGCCAGCAGCTTGGGTGAGAATGGCTACACCTTC
D: -; V: TRBV13; size: -; length: 13; J: TRBJ2-7; CDR3: CASRRPGTTEQYF; DNA: TGTGCCAGCAGACGTCCGGGGACCACCGAGCAGTACTTC
D: TRBD2; V: TRBV7-9; size: -; length: 16; J: TRBJ2-1; CDR3: CASSLRRGVLTNEQFF; DNA: TGTGCCAGCAGCCTTAGGCGGGGGGTCCTAACTAATGAGCAGTTCTTC
D: -; V: TRBV4-1; size: few; length: 17; J: TRBJ1-5; CDR3: CASSPHLGRGSNQPQHF; DNA: TGCGCCAGCAGCCCTCATCTAGGCAGGGGATCCAATCAGCCCCAGCATTTT
D: -; V: TRBV30; size: few; length: 13; J: TRBJ1-1; CDR3: CAWSVDTNTEAFF; DNA: TGTGCCTGGAGTGTAGACACAAACACTGAAGCTTTCTTT
D: -; V: TRBV2; size: -; length: 12; J: TRBJ2-3; CDR3: CASSGSTDTQYF; DNA: TGTGCCAGCAGTGGGAGCACAGATACGCAGTATTTT
D: TRBD1; V: TRBV7-9; size: -; length: 15; J: TRBJ1-4; CDR3: CASSPRTGTVEKLFF; DNA: TGTGCCAGCAGCCCCCGGACAGGGACGGTTGAAAAACTGTTTTTT
D: -; V: TRBV14; size: few; length: 17; J: TRBJ2-2; CDR3: CASSQGYRDSGTGELFF; DNA: TGTGCCAGCAGCCAAGGGTACCGGGACTCGGGCACCGGGGAGCTGTTTTTT
D: TRBD1; V: TRBV2; size: -; length: 14; J: TRBJ1-1; CDR3: CASSTDRGVTEAFF; DNA: TGTGCCAGCAGTACGGACAGGGGAGTCACTGAAGCTTTCTTT
D: -; V: TRBV29-1; size: few; length: 14; J: TRBJ1-2; CDR3: CSVEDLPISYGYTF; DNA: TGCAGCGTTGAAGATCTGCCTATTAGCTATGGCTACACCTTC
D: -; V: TRBV30; size: few; length: 11; J: TRBJ1-6; CDR3: CAWSVQDKLHF; DNA: TGTGCCTGGAGTGTACAAGACAAGCTCCACTTT
D: -; V: TRBV18; size: few; length: 12; J: TRBJ1-2; CDR3: CASSYVIGPYTF; DNA: TGTGCCAGCTCATACGTTATCGGGCCCTACACCTTC
D: -; V: TRBV19; size: -; length: 13; J: TRBJ2-2; CDR3: CASSRLDTGELFF; DNA: TGTGCCAGTAGTCGACTAGACACCGGGGAGCTGTTTTTT
D: -; V: TRBV13; size: -; length: 13; J: TRBJ1-6; CDR3: CASSSRPNSPLHF; DNA: TGTGCCAGCAGCTCCCGGCCCAATTCACCCCTCCACTTT
D: TRBD2; V: TRBV2; size: -; length: 15; J: TRBJ2-2; CDR3: CASRPTSGVIGELFF; DNA: TGTGCCAGCAGGCCGACTAGCGGGGTTATCGGGGAGCTGTTTTTT
D: -; V: TRBV5-4; size: -; length: 14; J: TRBJ2-1; CDR3: CASSWETPYNEQFF; DNA: TGTGCCAGCAGCTGGGAAACGCCCTACAATGAGCAGTTCTTC
D: -; V: TRBV30; size: -; length: 13; J: TRBJ2-1; CDR3: CAWMFGSYNEQFF; DNA: TGTGCCTGGATGTTCGGCTCCTACAATGAGCAGTTCTTC
D: TRBD1; V: TRBV25-1; size: -; length: 16; J: TRBJ2-6; CDR3: CASSEHRGSGANVLTF; DNA: TGTGCCAGCAGTGAACACAGGGGGTCAGGGGCCAACGTCCTGACTTTC
D: -; V: TRBV10-3; size: -; length: 14; J: TRBJ2-5; CDR3: CAIGRQGGEETQYF; DNA: TGTGCCATCGGCCGACAGGGCGGGGAGGAGACCCAGTACTTC
D: -; V: TRBV7-9; size: -; length: 18; J: TRBJ1-6; CDR3: CASSLAVSVRGGNSPLHF; DNA: TGTGCCAGCAGCTTAGCGGTGTCGGTAAGGGGGGGCAATTCACCCCTCCACTTT
D: -; V: TRBV10-3; size: few; length: 12; J: TRBJ1-5; CDR3: CAVGYSNQPQHF; DNA: TGTGCCGTAGGATATAGCAATCAGCCCCAGCATTTT
D: -; V: TRBV18; size: -; length: 14; J: TRBJ1-1; CDR3: CASSPLDSGTEAFF; DNA: TGTGCCAGCTCACCCTTGGACAGCGGCACTGAAGCTTTCTTT
D: -; V: TRBV7-9; size: once; length: 12; J: TRBJ2-6; CDR3: CACPAGANVLTF; DNA: TGTGCCTGTCCCGCTGGGGCCAACGTCCTGACTTTC
D: -; V: TRBV29-1; size: -; length: 10; J: TRBJ1-1; CDR3: CSARSTEAFF; DNA: TGCAGCGCCCGAAGCACTGAAGCTTTCTTT
D: TRBD2; V: TRBV4-2; size: few; length: 18; J: TRBJ2-3; CDR3: CASSQDFGTSDVSDTQYF; DNA: TGTGCCAGCAGCCAAGATTTCGGGACTAGCGACGTTTCAGATACGCAGTATTTT
D: TRBD1; V: TRBV13; size: few; length: 16; J: TRBJ1-6; CDR3: CASSYEDRGPNSPLHF; DNA: TGTGCCAGCAGCTACGAGGACAGGGGGCCAAATTCACCCCTCCACTTT
D: -; V: TRBV5-1; size: -; length: 17; J: TRBJ2-6; CDR3: CASSLDGARNGANVLTF; DNA: TGCGCCAGCAGCTTGGACGGGGCTCGAAACGGGGCCAACGTCCTGACTTTC
D: TRBD1; V: TRBV29-1; size: few; length: 14; J: TRBJ1-5; CDR3: CSVSGQGPNQPQHF; DNA: TGCAGCGTATCAGGACAGGGGCCCAATCAGCCCCAGCATTTT
D: TRBD1; V: TRBV30; size: few; length: 17; J: TRBJ1-5; CDR3: CAPNRGLHFYSNQPQHF; DNA: TGTGCCCCGAACAGGGGTTTGCACTTTTATAGCAATCAGCCCCAGCATTTT
D: -; V: TRBV14; size: few; length: 14; J: TRBJ1-2; CDR3: CASSPTTVNYGYTF; DNA: TGTGCCAGCAGCCCTACGACAGTTAACTATGGCTACACCTTC
D: -; V: TRBV30; size: -; length: 12; J: TRBJ2-5; CDR3: CAWSRGKETQYF; DNA: TGTGCCTGGAGCCGGGGGAAAGAGACCCAGTACTTC
D: -; V: TRBV7-8; size: -; length: 19; J: TRBJ2-6; CDR3: CASSLPAQGRSSGANVLTF; DNA: TGTGCCAGCAGCTTACCGGCCCAGGGTAGGAGCTCTGGGGCCAACGTCCTGACTTTC